The TCR beta chain under discussion was sequenced for a study of shared clonotypes between healthy human individuals. The repertoire was sequenced with immunoSEQ multiplex PCR; TCRdb's copy has only in-frame clones and lacks some. This table has more than 550,000 clones, about 90% appearing once. In germline, CDR1 is SEHNR, CDR2 FQNEAQ (reference sequence). The CDR3 loop spans 16 amino acids. Trimming took 5 bases from V and 0 from J; bases not matched to a gene: 5. CD8 cells classed as naive were CD45RO-negative and positively selected for CCR7, excluding terminally differentiated effector memory CD45RA+ cells.

This TCR came from a man in his thirties or forties in good health. The specimen was naive CD8+ T cells sorted from blood. The V and J genes are TRBV7-9 and TRBJ2-2; 8 positions agree with TRBD2. The CDR3 nucleotides read TGTGCCAGCAGCCCAGTAGCGGGAACGAACACCGGGGAGCTGTTTTTT. Amino acid sequence: CASSPVAGTNTGELFF.